Shown below are 18 T cell receptor beta chains from a single sample sequenced in a study of shared clonotypes between healthy human individuals. This table comes from immunoSEQ multiplex PCR, and its TCRdb copy is limited to in-frame clones, with some not included. Of millions of clones listed, approximately 90% are singletons. The sequenced sample consisted of naive CD4+ T cells sorted from blood. Subset denoted: CD45RA+ positively selected. These receptors were taken from a man between 18 and 35 years old in good health.

This clone has more than one count but fewer than ten. The chain links TRBV30 to TRBJ1-2, with TRBD1 matching over 10 bases. The CDR3 extends over 13 amino acids. V was pared by 7 bases and J by 4 bases, with 6 bases of the junction left unmatched. Germline V gives CDR1 GTSNPN, CDR2 SVGIG (reference sequence). The CDR3 region is CASTGGSGYGYTF. The CDR3 region has the DNA TGTGCCTCGACAGGGGGCAGCGGCTATGGCTACACCTTC.

J is TRBJ1-2 and V is TRBV7-3; no clear D gene. Per germline, CDR1 SGHTA and CDR2 FQGTGA. V lost 4 bases and J lost 7, with 16 bases in between. This CDR3 comprises 14 residues. Written as DNA, the CDR3 is TGTGCCAGCAGCTCCTCAGGAGCCGTAGGTGGCTACACCTTC. Protein sequence: CASSSSGAVGGYTF. The whole variable domain, filled in from reference TRBV7-3 and TRBJ1-2, reads GAGVSQTPSNKVTEKGKYVELRCDPISGHTALYWYRQSLGQGPEFLIYFQGTGAADDSGLPNDRFFAVRPEGSVSTLKIQRTERGDSAVYLCASSSSGAVGGYTFGSGTRLTVV.

This clone was seen once. The chain is built from TRBV18 and TRBJ1-4; possible D gene TRBD1, 5 bases. Trimming cost V 2 bases and J 6 bases, with 13 bases left between them. The CDR3 consists of 15 residues. Germline CDR1 is KGHSH and CDR2 is LQKENI. The CDR3 nucleotides are TGTGCCAGCTCACCATATCCGGGAGGGGATGAAAAACTGTTTTTT. Encoded protein: CASSPYPGGDEKLFF.

The rearrangement uses TRBV6-5 and TRBJ2-1; 7 bases are shared with TRBD1. This CDR3 has 14 residues. V lost 5 bases to trimming and J lost 3 bases; unmatched junction nucleotides: 4. Germline V lookup: CDR1 MNHEY, CDR2 SVGAGI. Written as DNA, the CDR3 is TGTGCCAGCAGTCCGGGACAGTACTACAATGAGCAGTTCTTC. It yields the protein CASSPGQYYNEQFF.

The V call is TRBV7-9, the J call TRBJ1-5, with D perhaps matching TRBD1 (5 bases). Germline V gene lookup returns CDR1 SEHNR and CDR2 FQNEAQ (reference sequence). V lost 5 bases and J lost 1, with 12 bases in between. This CDR3 has 15 residues. For the CDR3, the DNA is TGTGCCAGCAGCGACGGGGGAAAGAGCAATCAGCCCCAGCATTTT. It yields the protein CASSDGGKSNQPQHF.

This clone has just one count. V gene TRBV9 combines with J gene TRBJ1-6; D is unresolved. This CDR3 comprises 13 residues. The germline V and J ends were trimmed by 3 bases and 12 bases, with 13 bases remaining between them. Looked up from germline, CDR1 is SGDLS and CDR2 is YYNGEE. The CDR3 DNA sequence: TGTGCCAGCAGCGAGACGGGCTGGGAACCCCTCCACTTT. This sequence encodes CASSETGWEPLHF.

The chain couples TRBV10-1 to TRBJ2-3; the match to TRBD1 covers 9 bases. The CDR3 covers 15 residues. V lost 4 bases to trimming and J lost 1 base; unmatched junction nucleotides: 3. Germline V lookup: CDR1 WNHNN, CDR2 SYGVQD (reference sequence). The CDR3 here is CASSGDRVGTDTQYF. The CDR3 coding sequence is TGCGCCAGCAGTGGGGACAGGGTTGGCACAGATACGCAGTATTTT.

About this clone itself: Additional DNA sequences in this sample encode the identical CDR3. The rearrangement joins TRBV5-1 to TRBJ2-5; D is unclear. The length of the CDR3 is 14 residues. CDR1 SGHRS and CDR2 YFSETQ come from the germline V gene. Trimming cost V 0 bases and J 1 base, with 7 bases left between them. Here the CDR3 reads CASSLGGVQETQYF. In DNA form, the CDR3 reads TGCGCCAGCAGCTTGGGAGGAGTCCAAGAGACCCAGTACTTC. Using reference TRBV5-1 and TRBJ2-5 for the parts outside the CDR3, the full variable domain is KAGVTQTPRYLIKTRGQQVTLSCSPISGHRSVSWYQQTPGQGLQFLFEYFSETQRNKGNFPGRFSGRQFSNSRSEMNVSTLELGDSALYLCASSLGGVQETQYFGPGTRLLVL.

The chain uses TRBV6-6 and TRBJ1-3, with D unclear. The CDR3 is 15 residues long. Germline-derived CDR1 and CDR2 are MNHNY and SVGAGI (reference sequence). V gave up 5 bases and J gave up 3 bases, with 14 bases separating them. CDR3 coding DNA: TGTGCCAGCAGTCCCGACCGGGAGGGTGGAAACACCATATATTTT. Translated: CASSPDREGGNTIYF.

The V gene is TRBV19, the J gene TRBJ1-1, with unresolved D. The V end was cut by 0 bases, the J end by 3 bases, with 5 bases between. Germline values: CDR1 LNHDA, CDR2 SQIVND (reference sequence). This CDR3 has 13 residues. The CDR3: CASSIEADTEAFF. The CDR3 DNA reads TGTGCCAGTAGTATAGAGGCGGACACTGAAGCTTTCTTT.

The chain combines TRBV18 with TRBJ2-3; D gene uncertain. The V gene's germline CDR1 is KGHSH and CDR2 LQKENI. The CDR3 totals 15 residues. V was clipped by 3 bases and J by 0 bases, with 10 bases between them. The CDR3 DNA reads TGTGCCAGCTCACCCCCGGGTTTTAGCACAGATACGCAGTATTTT. It is translated as CASSPPGFSTDTQYF. Using reference TRBV18 and TRBJ2-3 for the parts outside the CDR3, the full variable domain is NAGVMQNPRHLVRRRGQEARLRCSPMKGHSHVYWYRQLPEEGLKFMVYLQKENIIDESGMPKERFSAEFPKEGPSILRIQQVVRGDSAAYFCASSPPGFSTDTQYFGPGTRLTVL.

V is TRBV28 and J is TRBJ2-7; no clear D. Germline V gives CDR1 MDHEN, CDR2 SYDVKM. Trimming pared 1 base from V and 2 bases from J, leaving 9 bases between. The CDR3 is 14 amino acids. The CDR3 coding sequence is TGTGCCAGCAGTTTATTTCATATTCCCTACGAGCAGTACTTC. Protein: CASSLFHIPYEQYF.

The chain couples TRBV25-1 to TRBJ2-6; TRBD1 might be the D (5 bases). Germline V CDR1 and CDR2: MGHDK, SYGVNS. The CDR3 spans 15 residues. The germline V and J ends were trimmed by 4 bases and 0 bases, with 7 bases remaining between them. In DNA, the CDR3 is TGTGCCAGCAGTGTAGGACACTCTGGGGCCAACGTCCTGACTTTC. Translated, it gives CASSVGHSGANVLTF.

The chain employs TRBV5-8 and TRBJ2-1, with 9 bases matching TRBD1. The CDR3 contains 13 residues. Germline CDR1 is SGHTS and CDR2 is YDEGEE. V lost 2 bases to trimming and J lost 9 bases; unmatched junction nucleotides: 3. The CDR3 DNA is TGTGCCAGCAGCTTAGGACAGGGGCCTGAGCAGTTCTTC. It translates to CASSLGQGPEQFF.

This clone has only one observation. The rearrangement uses TRBV5-6 and TRBJ2-3; 7 bases fit TRBD1. Germline V CDR1 and CDR2: SGHDT, YYEEEE. The length of the CDR3 is 14 residues. J lost 4 bases, V lost 5 bases, and 7 bases had no gene match. The CDR3 DNA reads TGTGCCAGCAGAGAGACAGGGTGGGCAGATACGCAGTATTTT. Translation: CASRETGWADTQYF.

V usage is TRBV10-3 and J usage is TRBJ2-3, with D uncertain. This CDR3 is 15 amino acids long. V gave up 6 bases and J gave up 0 bases, with 13 bases separating them. Germline lookup yields CDR1 ENHRY and CDR2 SYGVKD. Here the CDR3 DNA reads TGTGCCATCAGCCGGAACACCCCGAGCACAGATACGCAGTATTTT. Its protein product is CAISRNTPSTDTQYF.

In this sample, this clone turned up once. J is TRBJ1-2 and V is TRBV4-1; D remains unclear. V lost 2 bases and J 3 bases, leaving 13 bases between the germline ends. The length of the CDR3 is 15 residues. Germline CDR1 reads MGHRA; CDR2 reads YSYEKL. CDR3 amino acids: CASSQRSGLDYGYTF. CDR3 bases: TGCGCCAGCAGCCAACGCTCGGGGTTAGACTATGGCTACACCTTC.

V is TRBV30 and J is TRBJ1-2; perhaps TRBD1 as D (5 bases). Per the germline V gene, CDR1 is GTSNPN and CDR2 is SVGIG (reference sequence). The CDR3 length is 14 residues. V was clipped by 0 bases and J by 5 bases, with 13 bases between them. The CDR3 sequence is CAWSVQELGYGYTF. The CDR3 DNA reads as TGTGCCTGGAGTGTACAGGAGCTGGGGTATGGCTACACCTTC.